The 16 T cell receptor beta chains reported below all come from one sample, sequenced in a study of control samples from healthy donors and cancer patients. The method was immunoSEQ multiplex PCR; TCRdb's version includes in-frame clones alone and lacks a portion of them. The table records about 110,000 clones, approximately 80% of them present only once. The sequenced sample consisted of blood. Receptor source: a man between 18 and 29 years old in good health.

This sequence joins TRBV19 and TRBJ2-2, with 8 bases fitting TRBD1. Germline V gives CDR1 LNHDA, CDR2 SQIVND (reference sequence). V shed 4 bases, J shed 5 bases, and the junction held 3 bases outside the gene matches. This CDR3 has 14 amino acids. CDR3 amino acids: CASSSWTGTGELFF. CDR3 nucleotide sequence: TGTGCCAGTAGTAGCTGGACAGGGACCGGGGAGCTGTTTTTT.

V gene TRBV13 combines with J gene TRBJ2-7, with D unclear. Trimming left V 5 bases short and J 5 bases short, with 16 bases between. The CDR3 has 14 amino acids. CDR1 is PRHDT, CDR2 FYEKMQ, per germline (reference sequence). The CDR3 reads CASSAASQMNEQYF. The CDR3 DNA is TGTGCCAGCAGCGCCGCCTCGCAGATGAACGAGCAGTACTTC.

The chain has TRBV4-1 and TRBJ2-1, with D hard to call. Germline-derived CDR1 and CDR2 are MGHRA and YSYEKL. V dropped 0 bases and J dropped 8 bases, with 11 bases sitting between them. The CDR3 consists of 14 residues. The CDR3 sequence is CASSQEKGRDEQFF. CDR3 bases: TGCGCCAGCAGCCAAGAGAAAGGGCGAGATGAGCAGTTCTTC.

This clone showed up just once. V gene TRBV29-1 combines with J gene TRBJ1-1, with 9 bases lining up with TRBD1. Trimming removed 6 bases from V and 4 bases from J; junction bases left unmatched: 9. Germline-derived CDR1 and CDR2 are SQVTM and ANQGSEA. The CDR3 is 14 residues long. The CDR3 bases are TGCAGCGTGATCCGGGACAGGGCGGGCACTGAAGCTTTCTTT. This codes for CSVIRDRAGTEAFF.

This chain uses TRBV18 with TRBJ1-1, with TRBD1 as a possible D gene (5 bases). The CDR3 extends over 14 amino acids. V was pared by 3 bases and J by 5 bases, with 13 bases between. Germline V gene sequence: CDR1 KGHSH, CDR2 LQKENI. The CDR3 DNA is TGTGCCAGCTCACCCTATAGGGGCGGGACTGAAGCTTTCTTT. Encoded protein: CASSPYRGGTEAFF. The variable domain in full, completed from reference TRBV18 and TRBJ1-1, reads NAGVMQNPRHLVRRRGQEARLRCSPMKGHSHVYWYRQLPEEGLKFMVYLQKENIIDESGMPKERFSAEFPKEGPSILRIQQVVRGDSAAYFCASSPYRGGTEAFFGQGTRLTVV.

The V call is TRBV6-4, the J call TRBJ2-2; D is possibly TRBD1 (5 bases). Trimming took 0 bases from V and 1 from J, leaving 9 bases between them. Germline assignment: CDR1 MRHNA and CDR2 SNTAGT. The CDR3 is 16 amino acids. The CDR3 here is CASSDSRQGNTGELFF. CDR3 in DNA: TGTGCCAGCAGTGACTCGAGGCAGGGGAACACCGGGGAGCTGTTTTTT.

The chain carries TRBV9 and TRBJ2-3, with TRBD2 matching over 12 bases. This CDR3 contains 18 residues. Germline V gene sequence: CDR1 SGDLS, CDR2 YYNGEE. J was trimmed by 0 bases and V by 0 bases; bases with no gene match: 5. The chain's CDR3 is CASSVGASGGASTDTQYF. The CDR3 coding sequence is TGTGCCAGCAGCGTAGGGGCTAGCGGGGGGGCGAGCACAGATACGCAGTATTTT.

The chain joins TRBV10-1 to TRBJ1-4; perhaps TRBD1 as D (5 bases). This CDR3 spans 17 amino acids. Trimming shortened V by 7 bases and J by 0 bases, and 18 bases separated the two germline ends. Germline CDR1 and CDR2: WNHNN and SYGVQD (reference sequence). The CDR3 sequence is CASTPGSGVATNEKLFF. The CDR3, as DNA: TGCGCCAGCACTCCAGGGAGCGGAGTGGCAACTAATGAAAAACTGTTTTTT.

The sample holds one count of this clone. The chain combines TRBV5-5 with TRBJ1-2; possibly TRBD1 for D (5 bases). Germline CDR1 and CDR2: SGHKS and YYEKEE (reference sequence). This CDR3 is built from 15 residues. Trimming took off 0 bases at V and 5 bases at J, with 14 bases between the two ends. The CDR3, as DNA: TGTGCCAGCAGCTTGGGACAGCGAAAGACGTATGGCTACACCTTC. Translated: CASSLGQRKTYGYTF.

This chain uses TRBV7-8 with TRBJ2-6; 7 bases fit TRBD1. The CDR3 sequence is 16 residues long. The V and J ends lost 2 bases and 2 bases, in that order; junction bases with no gene match: 3. Germline values: CDR1 SGHVS, CDR2 FQNEAQ. The CDR3 spells CASSLSRGPGANVLTF. The CDR3 coding sequence is TGTGCCAGCAGCTTATCGAGGGGGCCTGGGGCCAACGTCCTGACTTTC. The entire variable domain, with the rest obtained from reference TRBV7-8 and TRBJ2-6, is as follows: GAGVSQSPRYKVAKRGQDVALRCDPISGHVSLFWYQQALGQGPEFLTYFQNEAQLDKSGLPSDRFFAERPEGSVSTLKIQRTQQEDSAVYLCASSLSRGPGANVLTFGAGSRLTVL.

The chain couples TRBV23-1 to TRBJ2-7; 10 bases are shared with TRBD1. TRBV23-1 is marked as an open reading frame, function uncertain. After removal of 0 bases from V and 3 bases from J, the junction contained 5 bases not matched to a gene. The CDR3 contains 16 residues. CDR3 sequence reads: CASSQSAGDRGYEQYF. In DNA form, the CDR3 reads TGCGCCAGCAGTCAATCGGCGGGGGACAGGGGCTACGAGCAGTACTTC.

A remark on this clone: The same CDR3 is also encoded by other DNA sequences in this sample. The CDR3 loop is CASSPFLTGVDDAETQYF. The CDR3 DNA is TGTGCCAGCTCGCCATTCTTGACAGGGGTCGACGACGCGGAGACCCAGTACTTC. The chain uses TRBV18 and TRBJ2-5; 8 bases line up with TRBD1. The V segment lost 6 bases and the J segment 5 bases; nucleotides outside the gene matches: 20. Germline V lookup: CDR1 KGHSH, CDR2 LQKENI. This CDR3 region has 18 residues.

The chain couples TRBV27 to TRBJ1-5; possibly TRBD1 for D (5 bases). The CDR3 runs 15 residues. Deletions cut 6 bases from V and 3 bases from J, with 15 bases between. Per germline, CDR1 MNHEY and CDR2 SMNVEV (reference sequence). CDR3 nucleotides: TGTGCCAGCAGCCCAGCTCCGGGGCCCAATCAGCCCCAGCATTTT. Translated, it gives CASSPAPGPNQPQHF.

The chain carries TRBV28 and TRBJ2-2; 12 bases fit TRBD1. Germline V gene sequence: CDR1 MDHEN, CDR2 SYDVKM. The CDR3 covers 18 residues. V trimming: 1 base; J trimming: 6 bases; junction bases outside the gene matches: 9. Here the CDR3 DNA reads TGTGCCAGCAGTTTATTCGCGGTGGGACAGGGGGCGGCCGGGGAGCTGTTTTTT. Protein product: CASSLFAVGQGAAGELFF.

The V gene is TRBV5-6, the J gene TRBJ1-6; D possibly corresponds to TRBD1 (5 bases). CDR1 and CDR2 (germline): SGHDT, YYEEEE. V dropped 2 bases and J dropped 10 bases, with 13 bases sitting between them. The CDR3 covers 14 residues. The CDR3 here is CASSLGRGISPLHF. In DNA, the CDR3 is TGTGCCAGCAGCTTAGGCCGGGGGATATCACCCCTCCACTTT.

V gene TRBV14 combines with J gene TRBJ1-6, with no clear D. CDR1 SGHDN and CDR2 FVKESK come from the germline V gene. This CDR3 has 16 amino acids. V was pared by 1 base and J by 6 bases, with 13 bases between. The CDR3 spells CASSQVGGYSNSPLHF. CDR3 nucleotides: TGTGCCAGCAGCCAAGTAGGAGGGTATAGTAATTCACCCCTCCACTTT.